This record concerns one T cell receptor beta chain sequence. These data come from a study of blood T cell repertoires in COVID-19. Study as a whole: Italy, Spain and the United States were the sources of the convalescent and acute COVID-19 samples. Sources were T cells, B-cell-depleted T cells, or PBMCs; the material itself was cDNA or gDNA.

The authors' processing: Reference gene primer amplification gave nucleated cell count estimates. Sequencing used immunoSEQ multiplex PCR; TCRdb keeps in-frame clones, though not all of them. That table gives V, J and clone size, and the DNA gave D and trimming. The data hold 250,000 or so clones, with about 91% observed a single time. Seattle patients were enrolled while actively infected and followed longitudinally. The sequenced sample was peripheral blood. The clonotype originates from a woman aged 25-40 years with COVID-19, enrolled during active disease.

The CDR3 DNA sequence: TGTGCCAGCAGCTTACAGCCCGGGACAGCTAACTATGGCTACACCTTC. As protein: CASSLQPGTANYGYTF. V and J are TRBV11-2 and TRBJ1-2; 7 bases agree with TRBD1. V shed 2 bases, J shed 0 bases, and the junction held 6 bases outside the gene matches. This CDR3 is built from 16 residues. Germline CDR1 SGHAT, CDR2 FQNNGV.